This TCR beta chain derives from a study of vaccination and CD4 T cells after COVID-19. The overall study: Six male and four female convalescents took part, two of them Hispanic.

Note on this clonotype: Antigen unknown.

Treatment noted: approximately nine-day PBMC culture with coronavirus spike peptide pools or control peptides (ViraFEST assay). Each well held 2 million to 2.5 million PBMCs in IL-2 (around 10 IU/ml) medium with approximately 9.2 ug/ml peptide pools. At the Johns Hopkins FTIC core, DNA taken from cultured CD4+ T cells was sequenced by way of the Oncomine TCR Beta short-read assay. Scientists extracted genomic DNA from CD4+ T cells grown in culture. TCRdb redid the calling of the PCR reads with MiXCR, one entry per CDR3 protein. The sample records approximately 9,300 distinct CDR3 sequences, 66% being singletons. Germline CDR1 is SGHRS and CDR2 is YFSETQ. The CDR3 loop spans 16 amino acids. Trimming removed 4 bases at V and 0 bases at J, with 14 bases between.

The clonotype was recovered from a human donor who had recovered from COVID-19. Sequencing was carried out using CD4+ T cells from blood, cultured in vitro. J is TRBJ2-1 and V is TRBV5-1, with D perhaps matching TRBD2 (5 bases). The CDR3 sequence is CASSAGSGSSYNEQFF. Here the CDR3 DNA reads TGCGCCAGCAGCGCCGGTTCGGGAAGCTCCTACAATGAGCAGTTCTTC.